This T cell receptor (beta chain) was profiled in a study of T-cell memory formation after mild COVID-19 (dated by TCRdb to the early 2020s). Regarding the complete study: Most TCR sequence clusters were specific to one of the two donors. In a couple of donors, T-cell clones that expanded and contracted after mild COVID-19 were followed by sequencing TCRalpha and TCRbeta repertoires longitudinally. Two young, previously healthy adult volunteers made up the cohort, one male and one female.

Sequencing took place on an Illumina NovaSeq 6000. TCRalpha and TCRbeta cDNA libraries were constructed by 5'RACE with constant-segment primers, with sample barcodes and unique molecular identifiers being introduced. Trizol reagent was used to extract RNA from every sample. Library amplification was performed in two PCR steps, and a second sample barcode and Illumina TruSeq adapters were introduced in the second step. Sequencing of libraries was performed on an Illumina NovaSeq with 2 x 150 bp paired-end reads. The authors' pipeline ran thus. Reads were demultiplexed and collapsed into UMI-guided consensus sequences with migec v1.2.7. Using mixcr v2.1.11, the UMI consensuses were aligned to TRA and TRB V and J templates and assembled into clonotypes. Clonotypes were classified as expanded or contracted when called significant by both edgeR and NoisET, with noise models trained on biological replicates. For edgeR calls, the cutoffs were a false discovery rate-adjusted p below 0.01 and a log2 fold-change threshold of 1. As an exploratory analysis of dynamics, PCA with hierarchical clustering was applied to max-normalized trajectories of the 1000 most abundant clonotypes. Separately sequenced CD4+ and CD8+ repertoires were used to assign the CD4 or CD8 phenotype of responding clones. Through fastp at Q25 and MiXCR, TCRdb rebuilt clones from the public reads, retaining in-frame beta chains. Identical CDR3 proteins give one entry, which carries the most common genes and DNA. TCRdb, not the authors, supplied the V and J calls. Counted in this sample were about 47,000 distinct CDR3 sequences; approximately 9.6% of them appeared once. The top ten clonotypes cover about 12% of the sample.

Details on this clonotype: Its cognate antigen has yet to be identified. Base qualities are not provided; no much larger clone lies one nucleotide away.

Study-wide conclusions, independent of this receptor: Only a couple of mild cases were covered by the study, and larger cohorts that include severe cases with pre-infection samples were considered necessary. From day 15 to 85, contracting clones showed balanced CD4/CD8 phenotypes, whereas a second wave of clones that expanded from day 15 to 37 leaned towards CD4+. Contracting CD4+ clones were found mainly in CM and EM memory subsets, while CD8+ clones were enriched in EMRA. Some responding clones were detected in pre-infection memory, which suggested that pre-existing cross-reactive memory T cells had joined the SARS-CoV-2 response. The second-wave clones that peaked on day 37 were not confirmed to be SARS-CoV-2 specific.

PBMCs were isolated by Ficoll-Paque density gradient centrifugation. The clonotype comes from an adult woman who had mild COVID-19 (a few samples of this study predate the infection). The sample titles of this study are shuffled in the database, so cell type and time point are left out; the donor was told from shared clones. Input material: PBMCs or a T cell subset sorted from them (not recorded which).

The sequence in DNA is TGCGCCAGCAGTCGAGGACAGACCAACACCGGGGAGCTGTTTTTT. Translated, this gives CASSRGQTNTGELFF. The V gene is TRBV5-1 and the J gene is TRBJ2-2; tentative D gene TRBD1, with 6 bases matching. Its CDR3 holds 15 amino acids, cysteine through phenylalanine. Solely the CDR3 DNA is kept, with 45 bases framed from the first base. The germline V gene specifies SGHRS as CDR1 and YFSETQ as CDR2. V was cut back by 5 bases and J by 2 bases, leaving a gap of 13 bases between them.